This T cell receptor (beta chain) was observed in a study of blood T cell repertoires in COVID-19. Study background: The analysed material was cDNA or gDNA that came from T cells, B-cell-depleted T cells, or PBMCs.

Enrolment of Seattle patients took place during active infection, and they were followed longitudinally. Clones were sequenced by immunoSEQ multiplex PCR, and TCRdb holds only the in-frame ones, with some missing. The table records more than 250,000 clones, approximately 88% of them present only once. Sequencing used peripheral blood. The receptor was isolated from a woman younger than 45 with COVID-19, enrolled during active disease.

The CDR3 sequence: CASRPRDRAYNEQFF. For the CDR3, the DNA is TGCGCCAGCAGGCCCCGGGACAGGGCCTACAATGAGCAGTTCTTC. This sequence joins TRBV5-1 and TRBJ2-1; TRBD1 agrees at 9 bases. The V gene's germline CDR1 is SGHRS and CDR2 YFSETQ. V shed 5 bases and J 2 bases; nucleotides not matched to a gene: 5. The CDR3 runs to 15 residues.